This TCR beta chain was documented in a study of T cell responses to AZD1222 COVID-19 vaccine. Regarding the study as a whole: In a largely white British group with more females than males, clonal diversity was possibly underestimated. Baseline serostatus was positive in only a handful of AZD1222 recipients. Sampling captured repertoires only after the peak T cell response. A rise in Spike-specific TCR breadth and depth followed two AZD1222 doses.

Produced via immunoSEQ multiplex PCR; TCRdb's table is partial and in-frame only. The profile covers about 130,000 clones, with approximately 91% appearing a single time and 1% to 1.4% taken by the ten largest. Notes on this clone: Antigen unknown.

CDR1 is SGHRS, CDR2 YFSETQ, per germline. The CDR3 extends over 13 amino acids. V lost 0 bases and J 10 bases, leaving 13 bases between the germline ends. This rearrangement joins TRBV5-1 to TRBJ1-2, with D uncertain. The source is an adult who received the AZD1222 COVID-19 vaccine. Sequencing used peripheral blood, obtained 28 days after the second AZD1222 dose. CDR3 coding DNA: TGCGCCAGCAGCTTGGGCCACCTGTTTAACTACACCTTC. Its protein is CASSLGHLFNYTF.